This TCR beta chain comes out of a study of blood T cell repertoires in COVID-19. For the study at large: The cDNA or gDNA used as material had been derived from T cells, B-cell-depleted T cells, or PBMCs.

Study processing details: From reference gene primer amplification, estimates of nucleated cell counts were derived. Some clones are missing from TCRdb's copy, which holds only in-frame ones; the method was immunoSEQ multiplex PCR. The D gene and trimming were derived from the DNA, and the V and J assignments and clone size from that table. The sample shows tens of thousands of clones, 80% to 90% of them seen only once. CDR3 size: 13 residues. CDR1 and CDR2 (germline): MNHEY, SVGAGI. Trimming cost V 7 bases and J 2 bases; bases outside gene matches: 2. The TCR sequence derives from an elderly man in a cohort sampled during active COVID-19. Material for sequencing was peripheral blood. The chain recombines TRBV6-5 with TRBJ1-5; TRBD1 aligns across 7 bases. CDR3 DNA: TGTGCCAGCATTGGGACAGGCAATCAGCCCCAGCATTTT. This sequence encodes CASIGTGNQPQHF.